One and the same sample provided the 10 T cell receptor beta chains below, sequenced in a study of OX40 agonist ivuxolimab in advanced cancers. Method: immunoSEQ multiplex PCR; TCRdb's copy keeps in-frame clones and lacks some. Here the sample spans around 90,000 clones, 92% being singletons. This specimen was CD4+ or CD8+ T cells sorted from blood, taken in a trial of the OX40 agonist ivuxolimab. The receptor source for this set is an adult with an advanced solid tumor such as melanoma, head and neck, liver or kidney cancer.

The rearrangement joins TRBV7-2 to TRBJ2-3, with 10 bases aligning to TRBD2. This CDR3 spans 17 amino acids. Per germline, CDR1 SGHTA and CDR2 FQGNSA. The V gene end was trimmed by 5 bases and the J gene end by 4 bases; junction bases not matched to a gene: 12. CDR3 region: CASSLGPLAGVADTQYF. CDR3 nucleotide sequence: TGTGCCAGCAGCCTGGGCCCGCTAGCGGGAGTTGCAGATACGCAGTATTTT. Full variable domain (remainder filled in from reference TRBV7-2 and TRBJ2-3): GAGVSQSPSNKVTEKGKDVELRCDPISGHTALYWYRQSLGQGLEFLIYFQGNSAPDKSGLPSDRFSAERTGGSVSTLTIQRTQQEDSAVYLCASSLGPLAGVADTQYFGPGTRLTVL.

This chain's CDR3 is CASSQERQGFSGYTF. The DNA for the CDR3 is TGTGCCAGCAGCCAAGAACGGCAGGGGTTTAGCGGCTACACCTTC. This chain joins TRBV4-2 and TRBJ1-2; D perhaps matches TRBD1 (6 bases). With 0 bases removed from V and 8 bases from J, the gap between germline ends came to 16 bases. This CDR3 has 15 amino acids. Germline V gives CDR1 LGHNA, CDR2 YNFKEQ.

This clone was observed a single time. The chain is built from TRBV10-2 and TRBJ2-7; maybe TRBD2 (5 bases). The ends were cut back, 6 bases at V and 3 bases at J, with 12 bases in the middle. This CDR3 region has 13 residues. CDR1 WSHSY and CDR2 SAAADI come from the germline V gene. In DNA, the CDR3 is TGCGCCAGCAGGAAAGCGGACGGCTACGAGCAGTACTTC. This translates into CASRKADGYEQYF.

The sample holds one count of this clone. The chain carries TRBV5-5 and TRBJ1-3; unclear D gene. Germline CDR1 and CDR2: SGHKS and YYEKEE (reference sequence). Trimming took off 0 bases at V and 4 bases at J, with 2 bases between the two ends. This CDR3 region has 12 residues. The CDR3 protein is CASSLVGNTIYF. The CDR3 nucleotides are TGTGCCAGCAGCTTGGTGGGAAACACCATATATTTT.

The chain employs TRBV19 and TRBJ1-3; D call uncertain. The V gene's germline CDR1 is LNHDA and CDR2 SQIVND (reference sequence). The CDR3 loop spans 14 amino acids. Deletions cut 1 base from V and 2 bases from J, with 6 bases between. This CDR3 is CASSIGTTGNTIYF. The CDR3 DNA sequence: TGTGCCAGTAGTATAGGGACTACTGGAAACACCATATATTTT.

J is TRBJ2-2 and V is TRBV9; 10 bases fit TRBD1. Per germline, CDR1 SGDLS and CDR2 YYNGEE. CDR3 length: 14 amino acids. V gave up 6 bases and J gave up 5 bases; unmatched junction bases: 4. The CDR3 nucleotides read TGTGCCAGCAACCGGGACAGGGGAACCGGGGAGCTGTTTTTT. The encoded protein is CASNRDRGTGELFF.

This clone appeared a single time. This chain joins TRBV14 and TRBJ2-2, with 8 bases fitting TRBD1. This CDR3 region has 18 residues. From germline, CDR1 is SGHDN and CDR2 FVKESK. The trim removed 2 bases at V and 1 base at J, leaving 9 bases unmatched. CDR3 coding DNA: TGTGCCAGCAGCCAACCCTGGACAGGGCGGAAGAACACCGGGGAGCTGTTTTTT. Residues: CASSQPWTGRKNTGELFF.

This chain links TRBV4-3 with TRBJ1-4; the D is unclear. The CDR3 covers 17 residues. Trimming stripped 0 bases from V and 7 bases from J, with 18 bases between. In germline, CDR1 is LGHNA, CDR2 YSLEER. The CDR3 protein is CASSQDLAQDPGEKLFF. CDR3 DNA: TGCGCCAGCAGCCAAGATTTGGCCCAAGACCCGGGTGAAAAACTGTTTTTT.

The V gene is TRBV4-1, the J gene TRBJ1-4, with D perhaps TRBD1 (6 bases). The CDR3 spans 14 residues. The germline V gene encodes CDR1 MGHRA and CDR2 YSYEKL. V was pared by 4 bases and J by 3 bases, with 9 bases between. CDR3 DNA: TGCGCCAGCAGCCCGGACAGACCTAATGAAAAACTGTTTTTT. Its protein product is CASSPDRPNEKLFF.

The chain has TRBV6-1 and TRBJ2-1, with 8 bases that match TRBD1. The CDR3 totals 15 residues. CDR1 and CDR2 (germline): MNHNS, SASEGT. V lost 7 bases, J lost 8 bases, and 13 bases stayed unmatched. Written as DNA, the CDR3 is TGTGCCAGCACTCTACAGGGGGGAGTGAGGGATGAGCAGTTCTTC. Its translation: CASTLQGGVRDEQFF.